This T cell receptor beta chain appears in the sequencing data of a study of cytomegalovirus exposure and HLA in healthy donors. Overall study results and limits: The authors assumed roughly uniform sequencing depth across donors for presence/absence analyses.

The germline V gene has CDR1 MDHEN and CDR2 SYDVKM. This CDR3 is built from 16 residues. J lost 7 bases, V lost 3 bases, and 13 bases had no gene match. The PCR ran on 60 Vbeta and 13 Jbeta primers. Sequenced by immunoSEQ multiplex PCR; TCRdb stores in-frame clones only, minus some. Among around 190,000 clones, about 80% were seen once, and the ten largest hold 1.5% to 2%. In the case of this clone: Its specificity is unknown.

The sequenced sample consisted of PBMCs. The chain couples TRBV28 to TRBJ2-5, with 8 nucleotides matching TRBD1. This TCR was sampled from a young man in good health and CMV-seronegative. The CDR3 protein is CASSLGTAGQEGTQYF. The CDR3 region has the DNA TGTGCCAGCAGTTTGGGAACTGCGGGACAGGAGGGGACCCAGTACTTC.